This T cell receptor (beta chain) emerged from a study of control samples from healthy donors and cancer patients. Sequencing used immunoSEQ multiplex PCR; TCRdb keeps in-frame clones, though not all of them. The data contain 150,000 to 200,000 clones, approximately 94% of them singletons. This CDR3 comprises 15 residues. V was pared by 4 bases and J by 2 bases, with 5 bases of the junction left unmatched. The germline gives CDR1 SNHLY, CDR2 FYNNEI. The clonotype was recovered from a man younger than 40 in good health. Material for sequencing was blood. The chain employs TRBV2 and TRBJ2-7; 10 bases fit TRBD2. The CDR3 DNA reads TGTGCCAGCAGTGGGCAAGCGGGAGGGCCCTACGAGCAGTACTTC. Translation: CASSGQAGGPYEQYF.